The present T cell receptor (beta chain) was sequenced within a study of graft-versus-host responses after intestinal transplantation. Overall study findings and caveats: Allograft clonal ratios (graft-versus-host to host-versus-graft) were high in patients who had graft-donor T cell macrochimerism.

By sample share, this clone is medium-sized. Trimming took 3 bases from V and 3 from J, leaving 12 bases between them. This CDR3 region has 15 residues. In germline, CDR1 is SGHTA, CDR2 FQGNSA. Labeling with CFSE marked roughly 200,000 responder cells, which were plated with roughly 200,000 irradiated, violet-dye-labeled stimulator cells. CD3+CD4+ and CD3+CD8+ responders that were proliferating and CFSE-low were sorted post-reaction. The data were produced by immunoSEQ multiplex PCR, yet TCRdb's version contains in-frame clones alone and is incomplete. Of several thousand clones in the sample, just under 25% were seen once.

The clonotype was recovered from a human patient who was an organ donor for intestinal transplantation. The rearrangement links TRBV7-2 to TRBJ1-3, with D possibly TRBD1 on 6 matching bases. The material was alloreactive CD4+ T cells from a mixed lymphocyte reaction culture, obtained before transplantation. Subset: CFSE-low proliferating T cells sorted from approximately 6-day pre-transplant mixed lymphocyte reaction (GvH or HvG direction). The CDR3: CASSFRGLIGNTIYF. The CDR3 coding sequence is TGTGCCAGCAGCTTTAGGGGGTTAATTGGAAACACCATATATTTT.